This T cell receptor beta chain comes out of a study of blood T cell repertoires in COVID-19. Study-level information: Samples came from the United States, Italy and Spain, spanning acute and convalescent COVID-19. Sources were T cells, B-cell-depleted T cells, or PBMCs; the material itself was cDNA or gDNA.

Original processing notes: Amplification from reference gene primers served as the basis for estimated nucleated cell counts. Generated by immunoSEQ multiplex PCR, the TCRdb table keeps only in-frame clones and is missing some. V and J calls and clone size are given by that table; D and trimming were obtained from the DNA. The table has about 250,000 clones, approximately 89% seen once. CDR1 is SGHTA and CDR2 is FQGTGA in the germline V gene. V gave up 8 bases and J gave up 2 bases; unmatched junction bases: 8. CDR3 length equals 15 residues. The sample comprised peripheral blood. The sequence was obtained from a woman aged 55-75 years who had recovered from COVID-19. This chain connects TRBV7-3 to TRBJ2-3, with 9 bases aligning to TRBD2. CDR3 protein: CASGRASGATDTQYF. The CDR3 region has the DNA TGTGCCAGCGGTCGGGCTAGCGGGGCCACAGATACGCAGTATTTT.